This T cell receptor (beta chain) was sequenced in a study of control samples from healthy donors and cancer patients. The CDR3 has 12 residues. V lost 1 base and J 15 bases, leaving 13 bases between the germline ends. Sequenced by immunoSEQ multiplex PCR; TCRdb stores in-frame clones only, minus some. The sample lists around 99,000 clones, 80% to 90% occurring once. The receptor's source is a woman aged 50 to 60 in good health. The material sequenced was blood. The chain couples TRBV12-3 or TRBV12-4 to TRBJ2-1; no clear D gene. The chain's CDR3 is CASSLGQARAFF. CDR3 DNA sequence: TGTGCCAGCAGTTTAGGGCAGGCCCGCGCGTTCTTC.